These 23 T cell receptor beta chains share one sample of origin, sequenced in a study of blood T cells in healthy people across ages. Primed by a sample-barcoded 5' primer and a J-beta primer mix, a second PCR proceeded for about 6 to 12 cycles. TCRdb fed the 5' RACE reads into MiXCR, producing one record per CDR3 protein. The data show more than 700,000 distinct CDR3 sequences, about half seen once. The sample taken for sequencing was blood. These receptor sequences come from a man older than 75 in good health.

This clonotype was seen only a few times. The chain joins TRBV20-1 to TRBJ2-5; tentatively, D is TRBD2 (6 bases). The germline gives CDR1 DFQATT, CDR2 SNEGSKA (reference sequence). V was trimmed by 6 bases and J by 5 bases, leaving 16 bases between them. The CDR3 spans 13 residues. CDR3 DNA: TGCAGTGCGCCGACGACTAGGTGGGAGACCCAGTACTTC. This encodes CSAPTTRWETQYF.

The chain uses TRBV29-1 and TRBJ2-1, with 9 bases lining up with TRBD2. This CDR3 contains 14 residues. The germline V gene encodes CDR1 SQVTM and CDR2 ANQGSEA. J was trimmed by 7 bases and V by 0 bases; bases with no gene match: 4. The CDR3 region is CSVEDYSGRNEQFF. The CDR3 region has the DNA TGCAGCGTTGAAGATTATAGCGGGAGAAATGAGCAGTTCTTC.

The V and J genes are TRBV2 and TRBJ2-5, with 12 bases identical to TRBD1. The J call may not be correct, given that the DNA end is closer to TRBJ2-7. The CDR3 covers 14 residues. Germline V CDR1 and CDR2: SNHLY, FYNNEI. The CDR3 spells CARGTGGIAYEQYF. The DNA of the CDR3 is TGTGCCAGAGGGACAGGGGGCATCGCCTACGAGCAGTACTTC.

The rearrangement links TRBV12-3 or TRBV12-4 to TRBJ2-3; D remains ambiguous. The CDR3 totals 15 residues. The V gene lost 8 bases and the J gene lost 3 bases, with 18 bases spanning the gap. The CDR3: CASFLGWKVTDTQYF. Written as DNA, the CDR3 is TGTGCCAGCTTCCTGGGTTGGAAGGTGACAGATACGCAGTATTTT.

Concerning this clonotype itself: Its ends do not fully match the called genes, so a read error is possible. This chain joins TRBV24-1 and TRBJ2-3; the D is unclear. Germline CDR1 reads KGHDR; CDR2 reads SFDVKD. The CDR3 totals 13 residues. The CDR3, as DNA: TGTGTCACCAGTTCTTACAGCGCAGATACGCAGTATTTT. This encodes CVTSSYSADTQYF.

The chain combines TRBV29-1 with TRBJ2-1; D not resolved. Trimming left V 3 bases short and J 4 bases short, with 7 bases between. The germline CDR1 and CDR2 sequences are SQVTM and ANQGSEA. The CDR3 sequence is 12 residues long. CDR3 DNA: TGCAGCGTTGAGGGCCGATACAATGAGCAGTTCTTC. This codes for CSVEGRYNEQFF.

The gene calls are TRBV5-1 and TRBJ2-1; tentative D call: TRBD1 (5 bases). Germline assignment: CDR1 SGHRS and CDR2 YFSETQ. Trimming shortened V by 4 bases and J by 9 bases, and 14 bases separated the two germline ends. The CDR3 extends over 13 amino acids. Here the CDR3 DNA reads TGCGCCAGCAGCGTGGACATGTGGGCTGAGCAGTTCTTC. This sequence encodes CASSVDMWAEQFF.

The CDR3 nucleotides are TGTGCCAGCAGGAGCAGGCAGGGGGCTGGGGATACGCAGTATTTT. Protein product: CASRSRQGAGDTQYF. The V call is TRBV5-8, the J call TRBJ2-3, with 8 bases lining up with TRBD1. From germline, CDR1 is SGHTS and CDR2 YDEGEE. The CDR3 is 15 amino acids. V was clipped by 5 bases and J by 6 bases; unmatched bases: 11.

This clonotype was seen a single time. This chain connects TRBV7-2 to TRBJ1-5; D remains unclear. The CDR3 consists of 14 residues. Germline CDR1 SGHTA, CDR2 FQGNSA. Trimming took off 0 bases at V and 7 bases at J, with 10 bases between the two ends. The CDR3 DNA is TGTGCCAGCAGCTTAGCTGCCGGAAGCCAGCCCCAGCATTTT. Protein product: CASSLAAGSQPQHF.

The rearrangement uses TRBV5-6 and TRBJ2-3; a weak D match, TRBD1 (6 bases). The CDR3 is 16 residues long. Germline V gene data show CDR1 as SGHDT and CDR2 as YYEEEE. With 5 bases removed from V and 2 bases from J, the gap between germline ends came to 18 bases. CDR3 loop: CASSPDRTLLTDTQYF. The CDR3 region has the DNA TGTGCCAGCAGTCCTGACAGGACCCTTCTCACAGATACGCAGTATTTT.

The CDR3 is CASSPEGTEQFF. In DNA, the CDR3 is TGTGCCAGCAGCCCCGAGGGGACTGAGCAGTTCTTC. The rearrangement uses TRBV16 and TRBJ2-1; D possibly uses TRBD1 or TRBD2 (5 bases each). Germline V gene lookup returns CDR1 KGHSY and CDR2 FQNENV. V was clipped by 4 bases and J by 9 bases, with 10 bases between them. This CDR3 is built from 12 residues.

The table lists this clonotype with a few counts. The V and J genes are TRBV29-1 and TRBJ2-3; 7 nucleotides align to TRBD2. The ends lost 4 bases at V and 5 bases at J; junction bases unmatched: 6. Germline CDR1 and CDR2: SQVTM and ANQGSEA. The CDR3 spans 13 residues. CDR3 nucleotide sequence: TGCAGCGTTGCCAGCGGGATCGGAGATACGCAGTATTTT. Amino acids: CSVASGIGDTQYF.

This clonotype was picked up a small number of times. The chain is built from TRBV7-6 and TRBJ2-5; the match to TRBD2 covers 8 bases. The CDR3 sequence is 15 residues long. The germline gives CDR1 SGHVS, CDR2 FNYEAQ. Losses at the gene ends were 5 bases for V and 4 bases for J; bases not matched to a gene: 9. The CDR3 loop reads CASSHSGGRPETQYF. For the CDR3, the DNA is TGTGCCAGCAGCCACAGCGGGGGACGCCCAGAGACCCAGTACTTC.

This sequence joins TRBV10-3 and TRBJ2-7, with TRBD2 matching 7 bases. The J segment lost 1 base and the V segment lost 4 bases, leaving 4 bases of the junction unmatched. Per germline, CDR1 ENHRY and CDR2 SYGVKD. This CDR3 spans 14 amino acids. The CDR3 region is CAISGGSGSYEQYF. For the CDR3, the DNA is TGTGCCATCAGTGGCGGGAGTGGGTCCTACGAGCAGTACTTC.

The chain uses TRBV6-5 and TRBJ2-2, with 7 positions matching TRBD2. The CDR3 runs to 15 residues. Trimming removed 7 bases from V and 5 bases from J; junction bases left unmatched: 10. Germline assignment: CDR1 MNHEY and CDR2 SVGAGI. The CDR3 spells CASKTYGLVTGELFF. CDR3 bases: TGTGCCAGCAAGACCTACGGACTAGTGACCGGGGAGCTGTTTTTT.

This rearrangement joins TRBV10-1 to TRBJ2-3; 7 bases align to TRBD2. This CDR3 comprises 14 residues. The J segment lost 4 bases and the V segment lost 4 bases, leaving 5 bases of the junction unmatched. Germline lookup yields CDR1 WNHNN and CDR2 SYGVQD (reference sequence). CDR3 region: CASSGRAGSDTQYF. CDR3 bases: TGCGCCAGCAGTGGACGAGCGGGATCAGATACGCAGTATTTT.

The chain links TRBV19 to TRBJ2-1; a possible D gene is TRBD2 (6 bases). The CDR3 consists of 16 residues. Trimming shortened V by 5 bases and J by 4 bases, and 18 bases separated the two germline ends. The germline V gene has CDR1 LNHDA and CDR2 SQIVND (reference sequence). The CDR3 sequence is CASSPRRDSTYNEQFF. The CDR3 coding sequence is TGTGCCAGTAGTCCCAGGCGGGACTCTACATACAATGAGCAGTTCTTC.

The V and J genes are TRBV20-1 and TRBJ2-1, with 8 bases that match TRBD2. V dropped 0 bases and J dropped 10; count of bases not matched to a gene: 8. Germline V gene data show CDR1 as DFQATT and CDR2 as SNEGSKA (reference sequence). CDR3 size: 14 residues. CDR3 amino acids: CSARDPGGMWEQFF. For the CDR3, the DNA is TGCAGTGCTAGAGATCCGGGAGGGATGTGGGAGCAGTTCTTC.

V gene TRBV7-6 combines with J gene TRBJ2-7, with 9 positions matching TRBD2. The CDR3 is 17 amino acids. CDR1 SGHVS and CDR2 FNYEAQ come from the germline V gene. The trim removed 6 bases at V and 4 bases at J, leaving 16 bases unmatched. The CDR3 region is CASSLLGGRGSIYEQYF. CDR3 nucleotides: TGTGCCAGCAGTCTCCTCGGCGGGAGGGGCAGTATATACGAGCAGTACTTC.

This clonotype has only a few counts. The J gene is TRBJ2-1, the V gene TRBV12-3 or TRBV12-4; 10 bases are a match to TRBD2. V dropped 4 bases and J dropped 10; count of bases not matched to a gene: 10. The CDR3 covers 15 residues. The CDR3 reads CASSSPAGGPREQFF. The CDR3 coding sequence is TGTGCCAGCAGTTCCCCAGCGGGAGGGCCTCGAGAGCAGTTCTTC.

This chain joins TRBV29-1 and TRBJ2-1; D gene uncertain. Germline V CDR1 and CDR2: SQVTM, ANQGSEA. This CDR3 comprises 14 residues. V lost 6 bases to trimming and J lost 2 bases, with 14 bases between them. This CDR3 is CSVVGTAPYNEQFF. The CDR3 DNA follows: TGCAGCGTCGTAGGCACAGCCCCCTACAATGAGCAGTTCTTC.

The V and J genes are TRBV29-1 and TRBJ1-2, with D unresolved. This CDR3 region has 16 residues. Germline V gene lookup returns CDR1 SQVTM and CDR2 ANQGSEA. V was pared by 0 bases and J by 2 bases, with 16 bases between. The CDR3 nucleotides read TGCAGCGTTGAAGATCGTGTAGGGAGGACGAACTATGGCTACACCTTC. Protein sequence: CSVEDRVGRTNYGYTF.

The chain couples TRBV7-2 to TRBJ2-7, with 7 bases matching TRBD1. V shed 5 bases, J shed 5 bases, and the junction held 6 bases outside the gene matches. Germline values: CDR1 SGHTA, CDR2 FQGNSA. The CDR3 loop spans 13 amino acids. Here the CDR3 DNA reads TGTGCCAGCAGCCTATTCACAGGGGACGAGCAGTACTTC. Residues: CASSLFTGDEQYF.